The 14 T cell receptor beta chains in this list originate from one sample, sequenced in a study of T-cell reconstitution after alpha-beta-depleted transplantation in children. Construction of the TCRbeta library involved unique molecular identifiers. TCRdb passed the PCR reads through MiXCR, listing each CDR3 protein once. The sample lists about 400,000 distinct CDR3 sequences; roughly 22% were seen once. Sequencing used PBMCs from the stem cell graft donor, obtained from the stem cell graft. The receptors were gathered from a human donor who donated a stem cell graft to a child with acute myeloid leukemia.

The J gene is TRBJ2-7, the V gene TRBV20-1, with 11 nucleotides matching TRBD2. Losses at the gene ends were 3 bases for V and 2 bases for J; bases not matched to a gene: 3. This CDR3 spans 14 amino acids. Germline lookup yields CDR1 DFQATT and CDR2 SNEGSKA (reference sequence). In nucleotides, the CDR3 is TGCAGTGCTAGGGTGACTAGCGGGACCTACGAGCAGTACTTC. As protein: CSARVTSGTYEQYF.

This clonotype has a handful of counts. This chain connects TRBV10-1 to TRBJ2-7; D is possibly TRBD1 (5 bases). Germline V gene data show CDR1 as WNHNN and CDR2 as SYGVQD (reference sequence). V was trimmed by 5 bases and J by 8 bases, leaving 13 bases between them. The CDR3 spans 12 residues. CDR3 coding DNA: TGCGCCAGCAGTCAGATTGGGGCGCAGCAGTACTTC. Protein product: CASSQIGAQQYF.

The sample holds a few counts of this clonotype. V is TRBV4-1 and J is TRBJ1-1, with 11 bases that match TRBD1. The trim removed 3 bases at V and 4 bases at J, leaving 4 bases unmatched. This CDR3 contains 15 residues. Per the germline V gene, CDR1 is MGHRA and CDR2 is YSYEKL. The CDR3 sequence is CASSHTGTGGTEAFF. Here the CDR3 DNA reads TGCGCCAGCAGCCACACCGGGACAGGGGGCACTGAAGCTTTCTTT.

The chain combines TRBV9 with TRBJ2-7, with 7 bases aligning to TRBD2. V dropped 4 bases and J dropped 4; count of bases not matched to a gene: 8. Germline V CDR1 and CDR2: SGDLS, YYNGEE. The CDR3 spans 14 residues. The CDR3: CASSPGTIHYEQYF. The CDR3 nucleotides read TGTGCCAGCAGCCCCGGGACTATCCATTACGAGCAGTACTTC.

The CDR3, as DNA: TGTGCCAGCACCCGGGGATCGACGAGCGAGCAGTACTTC. Translated: CASTRGSTSEQYF. The chain has TRBV12-3 or TRBV12-4 and TRBJ2-7; D might be TRBD2 (5 bases). The V and J ends lost 7 bases and 6 bases respectively, with 16 bases between them. The CDR3 is 13 residues long.

This chain connects TRBV14 to TRBJ2-3; 14 positions agree with TRBD2. V was pared by 0 bases and J by 4 bases, with 9 bases of the junction left unmatched. Germline V gene data show CDR1 as SGHDN and CDR2 as FVKESK. The CDR3 contains 19 residues. CDR3 nucleotide sequence: TGTGCCAGCAGCCAAGATCAGACTAGCGGGAGGGCTTTGTCAGATACGCAGTATTTT. Translation gives CASSQDQTSGRALSDTQYF.

This clonotype was recorded a few times. The chain is built from TRBV24-1 and TRBJ2-1; the match to TRBD2 covers 10 bases. This CDR3 is built from 15 residues. Germline lookup yields CDR1 KGHDR and CDR2 SFDVKD. With 4 bases clipped from V and 6 bases from J, the junction kept 5 bases outside the gene matches. CDR3 loop: CATSEPSGSFNEQFF. CDR3 in DNA: TGTGCCACCAGTGAACCTAGCGGGAGTTTCAATGAGCAGTTCTTC.

This clonotype was seen repeatedly, ten times or more. The junction departs from the called germline gene at one end, perhaps through a read error. The chain has TRBV12-3 or TRBV12-4 and TRBJ2-1; D is ambiguous. The CDR3 is 9 amino acids. This CDR3 is CASSSPLSF. The CDR3 nucleotides read TGTGCCAGCAGCAGCCCATTAAGTTTC.

This sequence joins TRBV4-2 and TRBJ2-2; 7 nucleotides match TRBD1. The CDR3 extends over 17 amino acids. The V and J ends lost 0 bases and 1 base, in that order; junction bases with no gene match: 5. CDR1 LGHNA and CDR2 YNFKEQ come from the germline V gene. DNA for the CDR3: TGTGCCAGCAGCCAAGAGTTTGGGACAGTGAACACCGGGGAGCTGTTTTTT. Amino acids: CASSQEFGTVNTGELFF.

This clonotype occurred a few times. The chain has TRBV12-3 or TRBV12-4 and TRBJ2-4; D may be TRBD1 (5 bases). V was trimmed by 2 bases and J by 1 base, leaving 12 bases between them. The CDR3 has 16 amino acids. This chain's CDR3 is CASSLRGGGAKNIQYF. CDR3 coding DNA: TGTGCCAGCAGTTTAAGGGGTGGTGGGGCCAAAAACATTCAGTACTTC.

A few counts support this clonotype. V and J are TRBV20-1 and TRBJ2-3; TRBD2 agrees at 8 bases. The CDR3 totals 14 residues. Germline loops: CDR1 DFQATT, CDR2 SNEGSKA (reference sequence). With 1 base clipped from V and 3 bases from J, the junction kept 3 bases outside the gene matches. The CDR3 region is CSARAGGATDTQYF. CDR3 sequence (DNA): TGCAGTGCTAGAGCGGGGGGGGCTACAGATACGCAGTATTTT.

This chain's CDR3 is CASSLKTALAGASYNEQFF. CDR3 DNA sequence: TGTGCCAGCAGCTTAAAAACTGCACTAGCGGGAGCGTCCTACAATGAGCAGTTCTTC. The chain recombines TRBV7-3 with TRBJ2-1; 11 bases align to TRBD2. Germline CDR1 is SGHTA and CDR2 is FQGTGA. Trimming at V came to 1 base and at J to 1 base, leaving 9 bases not matched to a gene. The CDR3 consists of 19 residues.

In this sample, this clonotype turned up a few times. The chain is built from TRBV9 and TRBJ2-1; D gene uncertain. Per the germline V gene, CDR1 is SGDLS and CDR2 is YYNGEE. The CDR3 has 13 residues. Between the trimmed V and J ends, which lost 6 bases and 5 bases, there was a span of 12 bases. The CDR3 coding sequence is TGTGCCAGCATCCCGGACGTTGACAATGAGCAGTTCTTC. Residues: CASIPDVDNEQFF.

This clonotype was counted many times. DNA for the CDR3: TGCAGCGTTGAAGAACAGAGGAACACTGAAGCTTTCTTT. As protein: CSVEEQRNTEAFF. This chain joins TRBV29-1 and TRBJ1-1; D not certain. Germline lookup yields CDR1 SQVTM and CDR2 ANQGSEA. The V and J ends lost 0 bases and 1 base respectively, with 6 bases between them. This CDR3 comprises 13 residues.